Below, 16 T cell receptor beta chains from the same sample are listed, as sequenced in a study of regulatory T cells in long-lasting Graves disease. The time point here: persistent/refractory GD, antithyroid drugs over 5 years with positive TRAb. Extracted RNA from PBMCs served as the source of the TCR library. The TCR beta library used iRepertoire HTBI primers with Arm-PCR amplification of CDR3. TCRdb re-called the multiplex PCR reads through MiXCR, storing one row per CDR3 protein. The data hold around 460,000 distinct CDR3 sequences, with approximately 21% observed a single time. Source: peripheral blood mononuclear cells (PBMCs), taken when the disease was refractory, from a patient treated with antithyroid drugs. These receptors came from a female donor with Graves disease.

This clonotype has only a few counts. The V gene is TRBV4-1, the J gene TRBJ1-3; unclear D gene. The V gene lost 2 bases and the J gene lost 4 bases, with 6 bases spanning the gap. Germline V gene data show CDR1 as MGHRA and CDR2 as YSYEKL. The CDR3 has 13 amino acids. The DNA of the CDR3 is TGCGCCAGCAGCCAAATCGGCGGAAACACCATATATTTT. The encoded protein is CASSQIGGNTIYF.

Here the CDR3 reads CASTLGQSSSGNTIYF. Written as DNA, the CDR3 is TGTGCCAGCACCTTAGGACAGTCTAGCTCTGGAAACACCATATATTTT. The rearrangement uses TRBV28 and TRBJ1-3, with D tentatively TRBD1 (6 bases). Germline V lookup: CDR1 MDHEN, CDR2 SYDVKM. This CDR3 spans 16 amino acids. V was shortened by 7 bases and J by 0 bases, with 16 bases between the two germline ends.

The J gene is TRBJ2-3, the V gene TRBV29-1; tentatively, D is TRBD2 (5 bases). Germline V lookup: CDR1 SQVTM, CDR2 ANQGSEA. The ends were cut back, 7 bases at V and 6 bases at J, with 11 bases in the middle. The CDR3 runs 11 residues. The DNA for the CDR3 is TGCAGCGGACGATGGGAGGATACGCAGTATTTT. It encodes CSGRWEDTQYF.

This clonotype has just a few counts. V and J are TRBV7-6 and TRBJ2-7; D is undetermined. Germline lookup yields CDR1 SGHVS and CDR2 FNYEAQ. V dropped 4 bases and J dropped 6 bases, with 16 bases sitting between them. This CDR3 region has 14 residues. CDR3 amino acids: CASSSGTDGSEQYF. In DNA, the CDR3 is TGTGCCAGCAGCTCCGGAACTGACGGGTCCGAGCAGTACTTC. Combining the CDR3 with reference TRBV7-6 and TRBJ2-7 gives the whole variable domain GAGVSQSPRYKVTKRGQDVALRCDPISGHVSLYWYRQALGQGPEFLTYFNYEAQQDKSGLPNDRFSAERPEGSISTLTIQRTEQRDSAMYRCASSSGTDGSEQYFGPGTRLTVT.

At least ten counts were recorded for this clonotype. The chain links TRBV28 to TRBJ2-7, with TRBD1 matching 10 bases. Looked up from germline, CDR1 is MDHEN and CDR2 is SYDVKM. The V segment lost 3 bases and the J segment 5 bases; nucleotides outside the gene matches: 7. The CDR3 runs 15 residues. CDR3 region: CASSLFGQGGDEQYF. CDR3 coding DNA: TGTGCCAGCAGTTTGTTTGGACAGGGGGGTGACGAGCAGTACTTC. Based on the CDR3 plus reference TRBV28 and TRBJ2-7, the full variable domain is DVKVTQSSRYLVKRTGEKVFLECVQDMDHENMFWYRQDPGLGLRLIYFSYDVKMKEKGDIPEGYSVSREKKERFSLILESASTNQTSMYLCASSLFGQGGDEQYFGPGTRLTVT.

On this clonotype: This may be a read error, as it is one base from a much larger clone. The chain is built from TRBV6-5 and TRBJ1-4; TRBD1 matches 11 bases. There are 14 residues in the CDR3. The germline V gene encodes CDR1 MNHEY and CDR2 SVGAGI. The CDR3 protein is CAGSHGTGGEKLFF. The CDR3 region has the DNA TGTGCCGGCAGTCACGGGACAGGGGGTGAAAAACTGTTTTTT.

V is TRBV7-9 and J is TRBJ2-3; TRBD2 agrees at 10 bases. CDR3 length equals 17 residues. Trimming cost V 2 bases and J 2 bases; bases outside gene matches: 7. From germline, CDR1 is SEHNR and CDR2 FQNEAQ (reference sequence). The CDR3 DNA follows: TGTGCCAGCAGCTTACTTCTAGCGGGGGTAATCACAGATACGCAGTATTTT. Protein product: CASSLLLAGVITDTQYF.

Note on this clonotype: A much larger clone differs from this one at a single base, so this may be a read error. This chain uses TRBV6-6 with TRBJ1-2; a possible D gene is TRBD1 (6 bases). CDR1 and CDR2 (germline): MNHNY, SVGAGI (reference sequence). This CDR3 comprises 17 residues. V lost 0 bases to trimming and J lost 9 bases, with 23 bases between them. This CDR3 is CASSYSITGAGFDSYTF. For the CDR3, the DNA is TGTGCCAGCAGTTACTCGATTACGGGGGCAGGGTTCGATAGCTACACCTTC.

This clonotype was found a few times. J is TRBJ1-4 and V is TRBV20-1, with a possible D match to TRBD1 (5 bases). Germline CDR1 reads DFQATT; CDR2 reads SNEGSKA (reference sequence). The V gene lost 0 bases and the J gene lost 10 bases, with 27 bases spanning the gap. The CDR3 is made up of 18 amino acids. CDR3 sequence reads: CSARDHRGSNFLRGKLFF. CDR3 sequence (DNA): TGCAGTGCTAGAGATCATAGGGGCAGTAATTTCTTGAGGGGAAAACTGTTTTTT.

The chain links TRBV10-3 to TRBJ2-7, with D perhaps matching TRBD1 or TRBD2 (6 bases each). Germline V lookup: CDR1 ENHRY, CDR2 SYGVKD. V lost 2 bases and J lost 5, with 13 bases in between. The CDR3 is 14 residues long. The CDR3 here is CAISEGGRGDEQYF. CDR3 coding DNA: TGTGCCATCAGTGAGGGGGGGCGAGGCGACGAGCAGTACTTC.

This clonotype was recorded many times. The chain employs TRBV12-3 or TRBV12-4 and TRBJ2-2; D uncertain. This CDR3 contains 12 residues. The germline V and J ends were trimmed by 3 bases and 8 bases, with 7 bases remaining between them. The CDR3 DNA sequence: TGTGCCAGCAGTTTCGTTTTGGGGGAGCTGTTTTTT. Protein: CASSFVLGELFF.

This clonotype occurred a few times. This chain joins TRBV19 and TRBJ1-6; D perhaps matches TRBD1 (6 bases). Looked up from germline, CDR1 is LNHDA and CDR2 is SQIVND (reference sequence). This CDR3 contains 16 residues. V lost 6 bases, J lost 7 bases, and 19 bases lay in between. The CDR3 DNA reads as TGTGCCAGTAGCCTGGGACCAGGACAGTTCAATTCACCCCTCCACTTT. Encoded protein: CASSLGPGQFNSPLHF.

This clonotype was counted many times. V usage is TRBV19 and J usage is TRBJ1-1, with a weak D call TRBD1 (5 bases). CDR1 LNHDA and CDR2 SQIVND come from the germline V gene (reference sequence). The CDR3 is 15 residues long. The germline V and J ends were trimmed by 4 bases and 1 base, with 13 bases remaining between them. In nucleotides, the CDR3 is TGTGCCAGTAGTACAGGAGCGGGGACGAACACTGAAGCTTTCTTT. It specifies CASSTGAGTNTEAFF.

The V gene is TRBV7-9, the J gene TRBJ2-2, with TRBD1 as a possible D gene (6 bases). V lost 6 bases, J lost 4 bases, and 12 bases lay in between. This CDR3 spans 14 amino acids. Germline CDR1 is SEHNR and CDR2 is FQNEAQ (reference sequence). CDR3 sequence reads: CASRPTGSTGELFF. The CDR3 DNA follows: TGTGCCAGCAGACCTACAGGGAGCACCGGGGAGCTGTTTTTT. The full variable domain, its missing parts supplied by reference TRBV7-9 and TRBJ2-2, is DTGVSQNPRHKITKRGQNVTFRCDPISEHNRLYWYRQTLGQGPEFLTYFQNEAQLEKSRLLSDRFSAERPKGSFSTLEIQRTEQGDSAMYLCASRPTGSTGELFFGEGSRLTVL.

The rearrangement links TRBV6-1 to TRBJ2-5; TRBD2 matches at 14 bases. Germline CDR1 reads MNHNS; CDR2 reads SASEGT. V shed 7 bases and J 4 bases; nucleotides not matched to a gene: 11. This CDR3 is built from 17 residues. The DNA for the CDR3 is TGTGCCAGCACCTCCGGGACTAGCGGGAGACTGTTAGAGACCCAGTACTTC. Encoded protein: CASTSGTSGRLLETQYF.

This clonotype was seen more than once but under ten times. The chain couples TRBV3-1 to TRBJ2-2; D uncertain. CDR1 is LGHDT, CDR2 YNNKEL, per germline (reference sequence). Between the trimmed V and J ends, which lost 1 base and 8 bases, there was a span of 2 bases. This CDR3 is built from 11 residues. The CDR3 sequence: CASSQVGELFF. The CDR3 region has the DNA TGTGCCAGCAGCCAAGTAGGGGAGCTGTTTTTT.